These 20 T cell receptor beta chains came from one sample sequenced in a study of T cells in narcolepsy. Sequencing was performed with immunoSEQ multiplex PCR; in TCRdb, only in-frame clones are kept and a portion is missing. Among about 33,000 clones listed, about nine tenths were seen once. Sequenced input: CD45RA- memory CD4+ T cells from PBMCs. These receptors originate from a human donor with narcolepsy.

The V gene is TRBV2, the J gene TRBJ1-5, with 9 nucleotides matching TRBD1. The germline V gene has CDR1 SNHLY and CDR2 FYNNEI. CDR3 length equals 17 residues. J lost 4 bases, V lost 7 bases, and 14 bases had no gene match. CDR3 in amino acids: CASTSGRDRVSNQPQHF. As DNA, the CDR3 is TGTGCCAGCACCAGCGGGCGGGACAGGGTATCTAATCAGCCCCAGCATTTT.

CDR3 bases: TGTGCCAGCCCCCCCGCAGGCAAGCCCCAGCATTTT. This sequence encodes CASPPAGKPQHF. The V gene is TRBV27, the J gene TRBJ1-5; the D is unclear. Germline CDR1 and CDR2: MNHEY and SMNVEV (reference sequence). This CDR3 comprises 12 residues. V was clipped by 8 bases and J by 8 bases, with 13 bases between them.

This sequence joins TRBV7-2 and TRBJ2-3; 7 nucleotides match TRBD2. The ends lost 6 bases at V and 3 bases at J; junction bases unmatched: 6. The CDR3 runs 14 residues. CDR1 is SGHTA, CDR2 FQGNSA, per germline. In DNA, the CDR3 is TGTGCCAGCAGTAAGGGACTAATAACAGATACGCAGTATTTT. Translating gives CASSKGLITDTQYF.

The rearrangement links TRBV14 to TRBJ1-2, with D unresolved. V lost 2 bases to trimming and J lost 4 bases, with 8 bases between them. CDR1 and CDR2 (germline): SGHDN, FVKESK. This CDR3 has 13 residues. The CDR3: CASSQLAGYGYTF. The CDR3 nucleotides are TGTGCCAGCAGCCAACTCGCGGGCTATGGCTACACCTTC. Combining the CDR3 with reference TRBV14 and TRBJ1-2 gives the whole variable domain EAGVTQFPSHSVIEKGQTVTLRCDPISGHDNLYWYRRVMGKEIKFLLHFVKESKQDESGMPNNRFLAERTGGTYSTLKVQPAELEDSGVYFCASSQLAGYGYTFGSGTRLTVV.

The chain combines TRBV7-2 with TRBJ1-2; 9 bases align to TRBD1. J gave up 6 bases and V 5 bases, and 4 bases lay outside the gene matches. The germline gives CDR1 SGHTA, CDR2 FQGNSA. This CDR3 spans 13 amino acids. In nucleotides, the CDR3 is TGTGCCAGCAGCGCTGGGACAGGGCATGGCTACACCTTC. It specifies CASSAGTGHGYTF. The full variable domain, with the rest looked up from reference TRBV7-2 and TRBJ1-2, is GAGVSQSPSNKVTEKGKDVELRCDPISGHTALYWYRQSLGQGLEFLIYFQGNSAPDKSGLPSDRFSAERTGGSVSTLTIQRTQQEDSAVYLCASSAGTGHGYTFGSGTRLTVV.

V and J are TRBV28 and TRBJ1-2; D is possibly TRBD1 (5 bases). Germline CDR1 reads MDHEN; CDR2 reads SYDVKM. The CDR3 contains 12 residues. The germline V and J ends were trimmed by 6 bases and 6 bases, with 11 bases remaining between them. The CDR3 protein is CASRPPRDGYTF. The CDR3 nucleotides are TGTGCCAGCAGACCTCCCAGGGATGGCTACACCTTC.

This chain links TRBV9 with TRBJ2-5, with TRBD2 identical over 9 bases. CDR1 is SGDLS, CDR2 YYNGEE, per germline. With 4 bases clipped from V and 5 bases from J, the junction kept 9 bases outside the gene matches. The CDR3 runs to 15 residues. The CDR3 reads CASSFSAGGPETQYF. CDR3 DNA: TGTGCCAGCAGCTTCTCGGCGGGAGGGCCCGAGACCCAGTACTTC.

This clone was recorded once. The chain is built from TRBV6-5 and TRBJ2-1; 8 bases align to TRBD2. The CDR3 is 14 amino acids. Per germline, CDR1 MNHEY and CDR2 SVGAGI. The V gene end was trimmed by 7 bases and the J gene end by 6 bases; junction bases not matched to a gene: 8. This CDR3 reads CASTPAGGGNEQFF. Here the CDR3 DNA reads TGTGCCAGCACCCCCGCGGGAGGAGGCAATGAGCAGTTCTTC.

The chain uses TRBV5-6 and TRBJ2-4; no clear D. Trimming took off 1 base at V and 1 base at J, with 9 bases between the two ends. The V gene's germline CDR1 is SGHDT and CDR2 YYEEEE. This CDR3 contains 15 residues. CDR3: CASSLLDPAKNIQYF. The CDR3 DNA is TGTGCCAGCAGCTTGCTTGACCCTGCCAAAAACATTCAGTACTTC.

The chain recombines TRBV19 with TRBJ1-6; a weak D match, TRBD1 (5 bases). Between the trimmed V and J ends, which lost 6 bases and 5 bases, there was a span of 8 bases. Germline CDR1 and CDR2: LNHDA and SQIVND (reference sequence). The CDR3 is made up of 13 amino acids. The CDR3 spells CASRTVNNSPLHF. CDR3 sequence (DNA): TGTGCCAGTAGGACAGTGAATAATTCACCCCTCCACTTT.

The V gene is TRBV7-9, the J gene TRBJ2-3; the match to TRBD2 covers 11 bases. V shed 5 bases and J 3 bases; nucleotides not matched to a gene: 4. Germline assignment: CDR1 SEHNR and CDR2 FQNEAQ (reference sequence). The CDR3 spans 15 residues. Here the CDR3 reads CASSTSGSWTDTQYF. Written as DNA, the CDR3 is TGTGCCAGCAGCACTAGCGGGAGTTGGACAGATACGCAGTATTTT.

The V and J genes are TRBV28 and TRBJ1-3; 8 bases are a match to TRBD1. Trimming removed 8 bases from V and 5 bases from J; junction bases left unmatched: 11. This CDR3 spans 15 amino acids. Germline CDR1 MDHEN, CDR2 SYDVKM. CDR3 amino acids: CASARTGIVRNTIYF. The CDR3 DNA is TGTGCCAGCGCCAGGACAGGGATAGTCAGAAACACCATATATTTT.

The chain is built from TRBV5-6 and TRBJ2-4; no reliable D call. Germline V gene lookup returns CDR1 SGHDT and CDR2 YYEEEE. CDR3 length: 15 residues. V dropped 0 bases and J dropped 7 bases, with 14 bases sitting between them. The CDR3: CASSLGSQIRNIQYF. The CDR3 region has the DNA TGTGCCAGCAGCTTGGGGTCCCAAATTAGGAACATTCAGTACTTC.

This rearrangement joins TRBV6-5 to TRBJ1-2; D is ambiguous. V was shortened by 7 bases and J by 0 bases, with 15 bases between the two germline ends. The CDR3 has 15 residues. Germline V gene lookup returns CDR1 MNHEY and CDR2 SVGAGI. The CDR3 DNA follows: TGTGCCAGCAAGTCAATCAGCTTGGCTAACTATGGCTACACCTTC. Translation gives CASKSISLANYGYTF.

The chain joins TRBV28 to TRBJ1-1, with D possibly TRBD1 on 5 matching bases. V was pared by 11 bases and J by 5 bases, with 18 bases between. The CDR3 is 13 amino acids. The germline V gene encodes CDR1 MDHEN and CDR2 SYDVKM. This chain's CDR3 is CAGSERGRTEAFF. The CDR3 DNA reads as TGTGCCGGGTCCGAGAGGGGTCGGACTGAAGCTTTCTTT.

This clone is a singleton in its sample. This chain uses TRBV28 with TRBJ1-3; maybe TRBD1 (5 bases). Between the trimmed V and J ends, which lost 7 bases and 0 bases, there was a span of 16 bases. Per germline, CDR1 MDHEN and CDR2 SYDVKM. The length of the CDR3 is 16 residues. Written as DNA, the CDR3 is TGTGCCAGCATCGGCCTCAGGGATCGCTCTGGAAACACCATATATTTT. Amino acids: CASIGLRDRSGNTIYF.

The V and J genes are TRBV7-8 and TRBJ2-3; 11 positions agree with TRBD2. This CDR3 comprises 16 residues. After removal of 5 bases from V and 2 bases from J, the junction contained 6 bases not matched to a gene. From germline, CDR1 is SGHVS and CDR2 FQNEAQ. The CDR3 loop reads CASSPGTSGTTDTQYF. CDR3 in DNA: TGTGCCAGCAGCCCTGGGACTAGCGGTACCACAGATACGCAGTATTTT.

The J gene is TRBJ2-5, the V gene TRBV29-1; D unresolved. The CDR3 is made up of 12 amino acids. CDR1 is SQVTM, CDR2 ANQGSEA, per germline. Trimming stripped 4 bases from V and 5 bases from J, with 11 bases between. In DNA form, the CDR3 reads TGCAGCGTTGGACAAAGTGGGGAGACCCAGTACTTC. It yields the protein CSVGQSGETQYF.

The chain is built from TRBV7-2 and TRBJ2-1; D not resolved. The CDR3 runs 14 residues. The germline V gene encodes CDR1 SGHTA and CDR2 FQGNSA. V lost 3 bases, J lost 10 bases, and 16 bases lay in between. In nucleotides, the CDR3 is TGTGCCAGCAGCTTTGAAGGCTCATCCTCGGAGCAGTTCTTC. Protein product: CASSFEGSSSEQFF.

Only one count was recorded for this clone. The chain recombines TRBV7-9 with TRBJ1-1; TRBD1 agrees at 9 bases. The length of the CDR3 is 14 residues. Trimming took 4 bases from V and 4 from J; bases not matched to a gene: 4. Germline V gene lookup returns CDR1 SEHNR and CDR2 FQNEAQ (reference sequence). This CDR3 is CASSSQGAITEAFF. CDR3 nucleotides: TGTGCCAGCAGCTCACAGGGGGCGATCACTGAAGCTTTCTTT.